This TCR beta chain was found in a study of early T cells in non-severe SARS-CoV-2 infection. The library protocol tagged individual cDNA molecules with unique molecular identifiers. TCRdb itself ran the 5' RACE reads through MiXCR, one entry per CDR3 protein. The sample records around 29,000 distinct CDR3 sequences, 8.5% to 10% being singletons. This clonotype was detected only once. This CDR3 is 13 amino acids long. V lost 3 bases and J lost 0, with 5 bases in between. In germline, CDR1 is SGHTA, CDR2 FQGNSA. This TCR came from an adult who was a healthcare worker with PCR-confirmed SARS-CoV-2 infection or an uninfected control (not recorded which). Source material: whole blood. The V and J genes are TRBV7-2 and TRBJ1-1, with unresolved D. The CDR3 loop is CASSFRVNTEAFF. In DNA, the CDR3 is TGTGCCAGCAGCTTTCGAGTGAACACTGAAGCTTTCTTT.